This TCR beta chain was captured in a study (dated by TCRdb to the mid-2010s). About the investigation overall: Whether tumor-infiltrating Tregs in breast cancer are recruited from blood Tregs or converted in situ from other CD4+ T cell subsets was tested.

CDR3 length: 17 amino acids, cysteine to phenylalanine. Just CDR3 DNA is preserved here, 51 bases in frame from base 1. V lost 4 bases and J lost 4 bases, and the count of bases not matched to a germline gene is 13. CDR1 and CDR2 are drawn from the germline V gene: MDHEN, SYDVKM. The Miltenyi Naive CD4+ T Cell Isolation kit was used to purify naive CD4+ T cells, and CD25 microbeads were used to remove Tregs. Tregs, naive and memory CD4+ T cells from tumor, blood and ipsilateral draining lymph nodes of roughly 5 breast cancer patients underwent full-length TCR alpha and beta sequencing. Ficoll density gradient centrifugation was used to isolate mononuclear cells from lymph nodes or from approximately 50 ml of peripheral blood. FACS confirmed that the sorted cell populations were more than 90% pure. What the work shows at the level of the full study, not this receptor alone: The TCR gene usage of tumor memory CD4+ T cells clustered together with blood and lymph node memory CD4+ cells and with lymph node naive CD4+ cells. Rather than covering whole repertoires, validation in the larger cohort was restricted to a single TCR beta V-J rearrangement. The greatest overlap of tumor-infiltrating Treg TCR alpha and beta sequences was with tumor naive CD4+ T cells, followed next by blood naive CD4+ T cells.

About this clonotype: The target of this receptor is not known. No much larger clonotype is one base removed from it; base qualities were not supplied.

Full-length TCR variable regions were amplified by 5' RACE PCR with constant-region reverse primers, followed by semi-nested PCR with Nested Universal Primer A. Using the ReliaPrep RNA Cell Miniprep System, total RNA was extracted, and the SMARTer RACE 5'/3' Kit was then used to reverse transcribe the RNA into 5'RACE-ready cDNA. Multiplex adaptors were used to barcode full-length TCR alpha and beta libraries, and the barcoded libraries were sequenced on an Illumina MiSeq. Concerning the study's data processing: For each of nine subset-tissue groups, sequencing data from the five patients were pooled, and the groups were then compared using unsupervised clustering of TCR gene usage. The Morisita-Horn index was used to calculate repertoire similarity, with shared sequences weighted by how much each contributed to each repertoire. TCRdb passed the public sequencing reads through fastp at Q25 and MiXCR, retaining productive beta sequences. For every CDR3 protein sequence, its rows merge into one entry that carries the most common genes and DNA. The V and J calls reflect TCRdb's pipeline rather than the authors' work. Present in this sample are about 54,000 distinct CDR3 sequences, over 15% of which were seen just once. The ten largest account for 2% to 2.5% of the sample.

Sequenced input: naive CD4+ T cells sorted from blood. Interpreted using the paper, the cell subset or site label stands for: naive CD4+ T cells, CD4+CD45RA+CD25-. The sequence joins TRBV28 to TRBJ2-1; the junction holds 7 bases that match TRBD1. This TCR was recovered from a female donor with breast cancer. The CDR3 loop reads CASSSALNPDRYNEQFF. The DNA sequence is given as TGTGCCAGCAGTTCAGCCCTTAACCCGGACAGGTACAATGAGCAGTTCTTC.